This T cell receptor (beta chain) was captured in a study of blood T cell repertoires in COVID-19. Study at large: Some COVID-19 samples were acute and others convalescent; all came from the United States, Italy and Spain. T cells, B-cell-depleted T cells, or PBMCs supplied cDNA or gDNA.

This CDR3 contains 15 residues. The germline V gene has CDR1 LGHNT and CDR2 FRNRAP. With 5 bases removed from V and 7 bases from J, the gap between germline ends came to 21 bases. How the authors handled the data: For nucleated cells, counts were estimated from reference gene primer amplification. Sequencing used immunoSEQ multiplex PCR; TCRdb keeps in-frame clones, though not all of them. V and J calls and clone size are as listed in that table; D and trimming were resolved from the DNA. The sample shows hundreds of thousands of clones, 85% to 90% of them seen only once. The sequencing input was peripheral blood. The chain couples TRBV12-5 to TRBJ2-7, with D maybe TRBD1 (6 bases). This sequence was found in a young woman with acute or convalescent COVID-19. The DNA for the CDR3 is TGTGCTAGTGGTGATCCCTCCGACAGGTTTGCTGAGCAGTACTTC. Translating gives CASGDPSDRFAEQYF.